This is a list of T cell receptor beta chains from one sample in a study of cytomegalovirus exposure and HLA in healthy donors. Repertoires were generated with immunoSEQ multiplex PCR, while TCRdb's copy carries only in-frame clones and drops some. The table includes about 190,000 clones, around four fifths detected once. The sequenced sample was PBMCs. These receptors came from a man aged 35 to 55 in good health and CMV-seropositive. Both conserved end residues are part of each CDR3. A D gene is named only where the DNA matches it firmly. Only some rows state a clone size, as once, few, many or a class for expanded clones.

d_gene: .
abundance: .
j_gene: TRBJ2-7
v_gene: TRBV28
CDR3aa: CASSIPGTGDYEQYF
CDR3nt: TGTGCCAGCAGTATACCCGGGACGGGGGACTACGAGCAGTACTTC

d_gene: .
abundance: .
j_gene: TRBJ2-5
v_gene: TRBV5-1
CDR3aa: CASSLAPLGRETQYF
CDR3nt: TGCGCCAGCAGCTTGGCCCCCCTGGGGCGGGAGACCCAGTACTTC

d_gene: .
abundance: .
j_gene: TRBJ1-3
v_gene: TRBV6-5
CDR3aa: CARVQAEAGRNTIYF
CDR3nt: TGTGCCAGGGTACAGGCAGAAGCGGGCAGAAACACCATATATTTT

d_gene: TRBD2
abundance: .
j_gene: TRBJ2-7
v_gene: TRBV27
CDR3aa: CASSLSGILFEQYF
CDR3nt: TGTGCCAGCAGTTTAAGCGGGATATTGTTCGAGCAGTACTTC

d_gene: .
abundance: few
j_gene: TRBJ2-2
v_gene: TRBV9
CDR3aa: CASSGGVQILNTGELFF
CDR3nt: TGTGCCAGCAGCGGGGGGGTACAGATTCTAAACACCGGGGAGCTGTTTTTT

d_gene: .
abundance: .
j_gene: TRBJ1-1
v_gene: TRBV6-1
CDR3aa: CASTRWGGTEAFF
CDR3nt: TGTGCCAGTACTCGTTGGGGCGGCACTGAAGCTTTCTTT

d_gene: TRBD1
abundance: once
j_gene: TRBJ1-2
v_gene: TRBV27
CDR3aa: CASSSPRDRGKLHGYTF
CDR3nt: TGTGCCAGCAGTTCCCCCCGGGACAGGGGGAAACTTCATGGCTACACCTTC

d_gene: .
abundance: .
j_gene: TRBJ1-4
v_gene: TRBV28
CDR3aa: CASSYLQGGNEKLFF
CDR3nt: TGTGCCAGCAGTTATTTACAGGGCGGTAATGAAAAACTGTTTTTT

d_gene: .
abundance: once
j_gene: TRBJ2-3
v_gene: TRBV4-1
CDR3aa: CASSQGIGSGRTDTQYF
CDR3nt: TGCGCCAGCAGCCAAGGTATCGGAAGCGGGCGGACAGATACGCAGTATTTT

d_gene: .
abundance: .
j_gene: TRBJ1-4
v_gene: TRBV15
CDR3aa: CATSGPTVINEKLFF
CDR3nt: TGTGCCACCAGCGGGCCAACTGTAATAAATGAAAAACTGTTTTTT

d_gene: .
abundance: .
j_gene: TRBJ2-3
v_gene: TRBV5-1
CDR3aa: CASSLASTDTQYF
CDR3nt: TGCGCCAGCAGCCTGGCGAGCACAGATACGCAGTATTTT

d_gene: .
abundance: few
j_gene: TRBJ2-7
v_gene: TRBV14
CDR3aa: CASSQPGLKQYF
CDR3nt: TGTGCCAGCAGCCAACCGGGACTGAAGCAGTACTTC

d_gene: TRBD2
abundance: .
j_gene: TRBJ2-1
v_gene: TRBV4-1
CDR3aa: CASSQVLAGGDNEQFF
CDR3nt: TGCGCCAGCAGCCAAGTCCTAGCGGGGGGGGACAATGAGCAGTTCTTC

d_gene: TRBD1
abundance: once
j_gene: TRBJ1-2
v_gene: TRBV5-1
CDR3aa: CASSWDRLSFYGYTF
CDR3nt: TGCGCCAGCAGCTGGGACAGGCTCTCCTTCTATGGCTACACCTTC

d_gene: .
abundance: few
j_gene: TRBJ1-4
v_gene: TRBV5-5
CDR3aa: CASSLVQDTDEKLFF
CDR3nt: TGTGCCAGCAGCTTGGTTCAGGACACGGATGAAAAACTGTTTTTT

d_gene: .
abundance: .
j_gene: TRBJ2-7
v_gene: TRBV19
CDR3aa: CASSIPADSFITYEQYF
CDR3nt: TGTGCCAGTAGTATCCCTGCGGACAGTTTTATCACCTACGAGCAGTACTTC

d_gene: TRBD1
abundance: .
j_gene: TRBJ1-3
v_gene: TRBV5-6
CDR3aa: CASSFSDRGDTIYF
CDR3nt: TGTGCCAGCAGCTTCAGCGACAGGGGGGACACCATATATTTT

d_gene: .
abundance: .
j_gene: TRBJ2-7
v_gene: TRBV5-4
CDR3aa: CASSLVGGSHEQYF
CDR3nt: TGTGCCAGCAGCTTGGTAGGGGGTTCTCACGAGCAGTACTTC

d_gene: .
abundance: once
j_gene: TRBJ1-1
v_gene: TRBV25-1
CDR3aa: CASTSGGGGDTEAFF
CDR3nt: TGTGCCAGCACCTCCGGGGGGGGCGGTGACACTGAAGCTTTCTTT

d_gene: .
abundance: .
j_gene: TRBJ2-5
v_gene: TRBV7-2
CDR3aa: CASSGDFEETQYF
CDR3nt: TGTGCCAGCAGCGGGGACTTTGAAGAGACCCAGTACTTC

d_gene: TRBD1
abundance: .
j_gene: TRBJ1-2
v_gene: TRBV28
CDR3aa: CASNTGGGYTF
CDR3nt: TGTGCCAGCAATACAGGGGGAGGCTACACCTTC

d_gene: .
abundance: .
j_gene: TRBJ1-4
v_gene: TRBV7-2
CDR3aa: CASSSGVVIVPTNEKLFF
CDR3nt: TGTGCCAGCAGCTCGGGGGTCGTGATAGTTCCAACTAATGAAAAACTGTTTTTT

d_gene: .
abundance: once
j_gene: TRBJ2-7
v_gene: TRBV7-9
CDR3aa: CASSQGDEQYF
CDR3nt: TGTGCCAGCAGCCAGGGTGACGAGCAGTACTTC

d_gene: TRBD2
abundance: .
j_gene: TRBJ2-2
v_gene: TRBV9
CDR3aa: CASSPGLAGAANTGELFF
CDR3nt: TGTGCCAGCAGCCCCGGGCTAGCGGGAGCCGCGAACACCGGGGAGCTGTTTTTT

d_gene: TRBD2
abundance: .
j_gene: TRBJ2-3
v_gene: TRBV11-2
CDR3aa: CASSYGAGGSTDTQYF
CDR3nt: TGTGCCAGCAGCTACGGAGCGGGAGGTTCCACAGATACGCAGTATTTT